The rows below give T cell receptor beta chains drawn from one sample of a study of shared clonotypes between healthy human individuals. Profiled with immunoSEQ multiplex PCR; TCRdb holds only in-frame clones, not every one. The sample yields nearly 600,000 clones, around 95% seen once. Sequencing was performed on naive CD8+ T cells sorted from blood. These receptors were obtained from a woman aged 30 to 39 in good health. Each CDR3 is given with its conserved first and last residue. D genes are given only for firm matches. The listing skips clone size in some rows; elsewhere it reads once, few, many or a size class.

TRBV7-9	NA	NA	CASRQGGGAHNEQFF
TRBV28	once	TRBD1	CASSPMTGHYGYTF
TRBV7-9	NA	NA	CASRRLEYNEQFF
TRBV5-6	NA	TRBD2	CASSLGTVTGLAVYNEQFF
TRBV4-1	NA	NA	CASSQVVSGTRPTLEQYF
TRBV5-1	NA	NA	CASSLASPGGYEQYF
TRBV5-1	NA	NA	CASSPFTQTSNYEQYF
TRBV7-9	once	TRBD1	CASSSQGVLGTEAFF
TRBV7-6	NA	TRBD1	CASSQGQTYGYTF
TRBV27	NA	TRBD1	CASTGTGAFSSNQPQHF
TRBV6-1	NA	NA	CASSELGSYEQYF
TRBV30	NA	TRBD1	CAWSVNTGDYGYTF
TRBV28	NA	TRBD2	CASSPIREDEETQYF
TRBV2	NA	NA	CASSEALLSQRGNTIYF
TRBV19	once	NA	CASSPLGGLQETQYF
TRBV28	NA	TRBD1	CASSSPSLYRGPQPQHF
TRBV28	NA	NA	CASSWTATTYEQYF
TRBV13	NA	NA	CASSLVGGTEAFF
TRBV6-1	NA	NA	CASSADSSVRQPQHF
TRBV7-9	NA	NA	CASKQGGEQYF
TRBV18	few	NA	CASSPRADSNQPQHF